Following are 32 T cell receptor beta chains from one sample sequenced in a study of blood T cells in healthy people across ages (dated by TCRdb to about 2015). Library preparation employed 5' RACE. TCRdb records Illumina HiSeq 2500 as the sequencer. A second about 6 to 11 cycle PCR used a sample-barcoded 5' primer and a J-beta primer mix. TCRdb reanalyzed the raw reads on its own, using fastp at Q25 for trimming and MiXCR for clone calling, and kept in-frame beta chains. Rows are unified per CDR3 protein, each entry keeping the most common DNA and genes. The table for this sample lists 600,000 or so distinct CDR3 sequences; 21% of them were counted only once. The top ten hold approximately 3.6% of the sample. What was sequenced was blood. All receptors derive from a man aged 70 or older in good health.

This clonotype was seen only a few times. The chain employs TRBV7-3 and TRBJ2-3; D not certain. The V gene's germline CDR1 is SGHTA and CDR2 FQGTGA. The length of the CDR3 is 16 residues. Deletions cut 5 bases from V and 0 bases from J, with 15 bases between. CDR3 in DNA: TGTGCCAGCAGCACGTCCCCCGATTTTAGCACAGATACGCAGTATTTT. Translation: CASSTSPDFSTDTQYF.

This clonotype was observed a few times. J is TRBJ2-5 and V is TRBV12-3 or TRBV12-4; possibly TRBD1 for D (5 bases). The tail of the sequence fits TRBJ2-7 better, so the J call may be wrong. The CDR3 is 15 amino acids. This CDR3 reads CASSLPAGPAYEQYF. CDR3 DNA sequence: TGTGCCAGCAGTTTACCGGCAGGGCCAGCCTACGAGCAGTACTTC.

The V and J genes are TRBV15 and TRBJ2-7, with 7 positions matching TRBD2. The CDR3 runs to 13 residues. Unmatched junction bases numbered 7, after V lost 9 bases and J lost 2 bases. CDR1 LNHNV and CDR2 YYDKDF come from the germline V gene (reference sequence). The CDR3 DNA reads TGTGCCACAGGAGCGGGGCGAGCCTACGAGCAGTACTTC. Residues: CATGAGRAYEQYF. The full variable domain, in which reference TRBV15 and TRBJ2-7 provide the parts outside the CDR3, is DAMVIQNPRYQVTQFGKPVTLSCSQTLNHNVMYWYQQKSSQAPKLLFHYYDKDFNNEADTPDNFQSRRPNTSFCFLDIRSPGLGDTAMYLCATGAGRAYEQYFGPGTRLTVT.

At least ten counts were recorded for this clonotype. One junction end does not reproduce the germline sequence, and a read error may be involved. This chain uses TRBV7-7 with TRBJ2-7; the D gene is possibly TRBD1 (5 bases). Germline V gene data show CDR1 as SSHAT and CDR2 as FNYEAQ (reference sequence). The CDR3 runs 15 residues. The CDR3 sequence: CASSLAQGASYEQYF. For the CDR3, the DNA is TGTGCTAGCAGCTTAGCACAAGGGGCTTCCTACGAGCAGTACTTC.

This clonotype showed up just a few times. The V and J genes are TRBV7-2 and TRBJ2-2; tentatively, D is TRBD2 (5 bases). Trimming cost V 5 bases and J 1 base, with 14 bases left between them. Per germline, CDR1 SGHTA and CDR2 FQGNSA. CDR3 length: 16 amino acids. This CDR3 is CASSPVVAGNTGELFF. The CDR3 DNA reads as TGTGCCAGCAGCCCAGTTGTTGCGGGGAACACCGGGGAGCTGTTTTTT.

This clonotype was seen a handful of times. The chain carries TRBV20-1 and TRBJ2-6; the D is unclear. Trimming left V 0 bases short and J 0 bases short, with 12 bases between. Looked up from germline, CDR1 is DFQATT and CDR2 is SNEGSKA (reference sequence). This CDR3 comprises 17 residues. In nucleotides, the CDR3 is TGCAGTGCTAGAGATTACATTAGTACCTCTGGGGCCAACGTCCTGACTTTC. It encodes CSARDYISTSGANVLTF.

The CDR3 sequence is CSARGAGGFYEQFF. The CDR3, as DNA: TGCAGTGCTAGAGGGGCGGGAGGATTCTATGAGCAGTTCTTC. The genes are TRBV20-1 and TRBJ2-1, with 8 nucleotides matching TRBD2. V was pared by 1 base and J by 8 bases, with 7 bases of the junction left unmatched. The CDR3 is made up of 14 amino acids. The germline CDR1 and CDR2 sequences are DFQATT and SNEGSKA (reference sequence).

Only a few counts were recorded for this clonotype. The V call is TRBV10-3, the J call TRBJ2-7, with 9 nucleotides matching TRBD2. Germline trimming cut 3 bases from V and 1 base from J; bases unmatched to any gene: 7. Germline V gene sequence: CDR1 ENHRY, CDR2 SYGVKD. CDR3 length: 16 residues. The CDR3 sequence is CAISDSSGSLSYEQYF. Written as DNA, the CDR3 is TGTGCCATCAGTGATAGTAGCGGGAGCCTTTCCTACGAGCAGTACTTC.

This clonotype was found a few times. CDR3 amino acids: CAIRRDGQNQPQHF. CDR3 bases: TGTGCCATCAGGAGGGACGGTCAAAATCAGCCCCAGCATTTT. This rearrangement joins TRBV10-3 to TRBJ1-5, with D possibly being TRBD1 (5 bases). The CDR3 sequence is 14 residues long. Germline V lookup: CDR1 ENHRY, CDR2 SYGVKD. The germline V and J ends were trimmed by 6 bases and 4 bases, with 13 bases remaining between them.

This clonotype was observed a few times. The chain employs TRBV11-2 and TRBJ2-7, with 11 bases lining up with TRBD2. The J segment lost 1 base and the V segment lost 5 bases, leaving 10 bases of the junction unmatched. The germline gives CDR1 SGHAT, CDR2 FQNNGV. The CDR3 is 17 amino acids. The CDR3 nucleotides are TGTGCCAGCAGCGCATCCGGGACTAGCGGTACATCCTACGAGCAGTACTTC. The encoded protein is CASSASGTSGTSYEQYF.

The chain combines TRBV12-3 or TRBV12-4 with TRBJ1-2, with D possibly matching TRBD1 (5 bases). Trimming removed 2 bases from V and 12 bases from J, with 13 bases in between. The length of the CDR3 is 12 residues. CDR3 sequence: CASSLLRQTNTF. CDR3 sequence (DNA): TGTGCCAGCAGTTTATTGCGACAGACCAACACCTTC.

This clonotype was detected ten times or more. An end of the junction does not agree with germline; a read error may underlie this. This chain joins TRBV7-7 and TRBJ2-5, with D possibly being TRBD1 (6 bases). This CDR3 comprises 17 residues. Germline V gene data show CDR1 as SSHAT and CDR2 as FNYEAQ (reference sequence). Here the CDR3 reads CASSLLGRGFYKETQYF. In nucleotides, the CDR3 is TGTGCTAGCAGCTTATTGGGCAGGGGCTTTTATAAAGAGACCCAGTACTTC.

The chain carries TRBV19 and TRBJ2-1; a possible D gene is TRBD2 (7 bases). CDR1 and CDR2 (germline): LNHDA, SQIVND (reference sequence). Trimming cost V 6 bases and J 2 bases, with 17 bases left between them. The CDR3 runs 16 residues. For the CDR3, the DNA is TGTGCCAGTAGACGAGACAAGGGGGGGCCCTACAATGAGCAGTTCTTC. Amino acid sequence: CASRRDKGGPYNEQFF.

J is TRBJ2-4 and V is TRBV7-6; D ambiguous. There are 11 residues in the CDR3. Per the germline V gene, CDR1 is SGHVS and CDR2 is FNYEAQ. Trimming shortened V by 7 bases and J by 6 bases, and 7 bases separated the two germline ends. CDR3 in amino acids: CASNRVNIQYF. CDR3 DNA sequence: TGTGCCAGCAACCGCGTAAACATTCAGTACTTC.

The rearrangement uses TRBV6-2 or TRBV6-3 and TRBJ1-2; D is undetermined. The CDR3 length is 15 residues. Germline V lookup: CDR1 MNHEY, CDR2 SVGEGT. V was clipped by 7 bases and J by 2 bases, with 17 bases between them. In nucleotides, the CDR3 is TGTGCCAGCATCCCGGAGGGCCGAGGGAACTATGGCTACACCTTC. It encodes CASIPEGRGNYGYTF.

This clonotype was seen a few times. Since the CDR3 does not end with the conserved phenylalanine or tryptophan, this likely comes from a read error. The chain has TRBV20-1 and TRBJ2-4, with D perhaps TRBD1 (6 bases). CDR1 is DFQATT, CDR2 SNEGSKA, per germline (reference sequence). Trimming removed 1 base from V and 6 bases from J, with 10 bases in between. The CDR3 is 13 residues long. The CDR3 DNA sequence: TGCAGTGCTAGAGGACAGGACGTAAACATTCAGTACCTC. Its translation is CSARGQDVNIQYL.

The rearrangement uses TRBV7-9 and TRBJ1-4; D is undetermined. This CDR3 has 13 residues. The germline gives CDR1 SEHNR, CDR2 FQNEAQ (reference sequence). With 7 bases removed from V and 1 base from J, the gap between germline ends came to 7 bases. This CDR3 is CASKQETNEKLFF. The CDR3, as DNA: TGTGCCAGCAAGCAGGAAACTAATGAAAAACTGTTTTTT. Filled out from reference TRBV7-9 and TRBJ1-4, the complete variable domain reads DTGVSQNPRHKITKRGQNVTFRCDPISEHNRLYWYRQTLGQGPEFLTYFQNEAQLEKSRLLSDRFSAERPKGSFSTLEIQRTEQGDSAMYLCASKQETNEKLFFGSGTQLSVL.

The V call is TRBV3-1, the J call TRBJ2-5; TRBD2 aligns across 10 bases. After removal of 3 bases from V and 4 bases from J, the junction contained 11 bases not matched to a gene. Per germline, CDR1 LGHDT and CDR2 YNNKEL (reference sequence). This CDR3 spans 17 amino acids. The CDR3 DNA is TGTGCCAGCAGCCACCGGACTAGCGGAGATTCTCGAGAGACCCAGTACTTC. It codes for CASSHRTSGDSRETQYF.

The chain employs TRBV6-2 or TRBV6-3 and TRBJ1-2; D uncertain. V was pared by 1 base and J by 6 bases, with 9 bases between. CDR1 MNHEY and CDR2 SVGEGT come from the germline V gene. CDR3 length equals 13 residues. Here the CDR3 reads CASSYWGDHGYTF. The DNA for the CDR3 is TGTGCCAGCAGTTACTGGGGTGACCATGGCTACACCTTC.

About this clonotype: A junction boundary mismatches the germline segment, possibly from a read error. The chain employs TRBV28 and TRBJ2-7, with D unresolved. The CDR3 spans 16 residues. Germline lookup yields CDR1 MDHEN and CDR2 SYDVKM. For the CDR3, the DNA is TGTGTCAGCAGTTCGCCGCGCTTAATGGCTACCTACGAGCAGTACTTC. Its translation: CVSSSPRLMATYEQYF.

This clonotype was recorded many times. The gene calls are TRBV5-1 and TRBJ2-5, with D possibly being TRBD1 or TRBD2 (5 bases each). V lost 1 base and J lost 5, with 15 bases in between. This CDR3 spans 15 amino acids. Germline loops: CDR1 SGHRS, CDR2 YFSETQ. The CDR3 bases are TGCGCCAGCAGCTTGAATGGGGGAGAGGAGGAGACCCAGTACTTC. It yields the protein CASSLNGGEEETQYF.

Points on this clonotype: This is likely a read error, given that the CDR3 carries no conserved phenylalanine or tryptophan at its end. The J gene is TRBJ2-5, the V gene TRBV20-1; 14 bases match TRBD2. The DNA end lines up better with TRBJ2-7; the J call may be wrong. The CDR3 is 19 residues long. Per the germline V gene, CDR1 is DFQATT and CDR2 is SNEGSKA (reference sequence). CDR3 DNA: TGCAGTGCTAGAGGAGGACCTACCGGGACTAGCGGGAGTATGTACGAGCAGTACCTC. Translated, it gives CSARGGPTGTSGSMYEQYL.

Notes on this clonotype: Here the CDR3 omits its conserved ending phenylalanine or tryptophan, so a read error is the likely source. This chain links TRBV27 with TRBJ2-7; TRBD1 is a possible D gene (5 bases). Germline CDR1 and CDR2: MNHEY and SMNVEV (reference sequence). The CDR3 is 15 residues long. Between the trimmed V and J ends, which lost 6 bases and 2 bases, there was a span of 17 bases. The chain's CDR3 is CASSLGAGRPYEQYS. In DNA, the CDR3 is TGTGCCAGCAGCTTAGGGGCAGGGCGCCCCTACGAGCAGTACTCC.

The chain employs TRBV20-1 and TRBJ2-5; TRBD2 might be the D (7 bases). The J call may be mistaken, given a closer DNA end match to TRBJ2-1. This CDR3 has 14 residues. The germline V gene has CDR1 DFQATT and CDR2 SNEGSKA (reference sequence). The chain's CDR3 is CSVPRTGREWGQFF. In nucleotides, the CDR3 is TGCAGTGTTCCTCGAACAGGGCGGGAGTGGGGGCAGTTCTTC.

This chain links TRBV6-6 with TRBJ1-4; D gene uncertain. The V gene lost 0 bases and the J gene lost 7 bases, with 12 bases spanning the gap. The CDR3 loop spans 15 amino acids. Germline values: CDR1 MNHNY, CDR2 SVGAGI (reference sequence). CDR3 bases: TGTGCCAGCAGTTACTCGATGGCAGGTAGTGAAAAACTGTTTTTT. Encoded protein: CASSYSMAGSEKLFF.

The gene calls are TRBV3-1 and TRBJ1-2; the D is unclear. Trimming pared 3 bases from V and 3 bases from J, leaving 8 bases between. The CDR3 contains 13 residues. CDR1 LGHDT and CDR2 YNNKEL come from the germline V gene (reference sequence). The CDR3 DNA reads TGTGCCAGCAGCCAGCGTGATCACTATGGCTACACCTTC. It is translated as CASSQRDHYGYTF.

This clonotype has a handful of counts. This chain joins TRBV5-1 and TRBJ1-3, with D unclear. V was shortened by 4 bases and J by 0 bases, with 14 bases between the two germline ends. The CDR3 covers 16 residues. CDR1 is SGHRS, CDR2 YFSETQ, per germline. This chain's CDR3 is CASSTDLIHSGNTIYF. CDR3 nucleotide sequence: TGCGCCAGCAGCACGGACCTAATCCACTCTGGAAACACCATATATTTT.

In regard to this clonotype: This may arise from a read error, as a much more abundant clone is one base away. This sequence joins TRBV28 and TRBJ2-5; the match to TRBD2 covers 7 bases. The J call may be wrong; the DNA end is better matched by TRBJ2-1. This CDR3 has 14 amino acids. The V gene's germline CDR1 is MDHEN and CDR2 SYDVKM. The CDR3 spells CASRQERGYNGQFF. CDR3 nucleotides: TGTGCCAGCAGACAGGAGCGGGGCTACAATGGGCAGTTCTTC.

The chain links TRBV20-1 to TRBJ2-7; 9 positions agree with TRBD2. The germline V gene encodes CDR1 DFQATT and CDR2 SNEGSKA (reference sequence). CDR3 size: 15 residues. V shed 7 bases and J 4 bases; nucleotides not matched to a gene: 14. This chain's CDR3 is CSVNGGGRASYEQYF. CDR3 in DNA: TGCAGTGTCAATGGGGGCGGGAGGGCGTCGTACGAGCAGTACTTC.

This clonotype turned up a few times. The CDR3 spells CASKRGDSASYEQYF. The CDR3 coding sequence is TGTGCCAGCAAGAGAGGGGACAGCGCATCCTACGAGCAGTACTTC. The J gene is TRBJ2-7, the V gene TRBV6-5; 7 positions match TRBD1. CDR1 and CDR2 from the germline V gene are MNHEY and SVGAGI. The V and J ends lost 7 bases and 1 base, in that order; junction bases with no gene match: 10. This CDR3 spans 15 amino acids.

The table lists this clonotype with a few counts. The CDR3 region is CASSWEFGETQYF. The CDR3 region has the DNA TGTGCCAGCAGCTGGGAGTTTGGGGAGACCCAGTACTTC. The chain couples TRBV7-9 to TRBJ2-5, with D possibly being TRBD2 (5 bases). Deletions cut 4 bases from V and 5 bases from J, with 11 bases between. Germline V gene sequence: CDR1 SEHNR, CDR2 FQNEAQ (reference sequence). The CDR3 runs to 13 residues.

The V call is TRBV12-3 or TRBV12-4, the J call TRBJ1-2; D ambiguous. Trimming cost V 1 base and J 3 bases, with 12 bases left between them. The CDR3 loop spans 15 amino acids. Written as DNA, the CDR3 is TGTGCCAGCAGTTTAGGTCGGGTCCTGGACTATGGCTACACCTTC. As protein: CASSLGRVLDYGYTF.